This is a list of T cell receptor beta chains from one sample in a study of Ad26.COV2.S vaccination and SARS-CoV-2 variants. Sequencing was performed with immunoSEQ multiplex PCR; in TCRdb, only in-frame clones are kept and a portion is missing. The data show around 250,000 clones, with around 87% seen just once and more than 2.5% held by the top ten. Sequenced here: peripheral blood, sampled in a trial of Ad26.COV2.S vaccine versus placebo. The receptors shown here come from a person aged 18-60 years who received the Ad26.COV2.S COVID-19 vaccine or a placebo. The CDR3 runs from the conserved cysteine through the conserved F or W. Fields, in order: D gene, V gene, J gene, clone size, CDR3 DNA, CDR3 protein. A D gene is named only where the DNA matches it firmly. For some rows the clone size is stated as once, few or many, or as a class when expanded; others skip it.

>TRBD1|TRBV4-2|TRBJ1-2|NA
TGTGCCAGCAGCCAAGGGGACAGGGACTATGGCTACACCTTC
CASSQGDRDYGYTF
>NA|TRBV5-1|TRBJ1-6|NA
TGCGCCAGCAGGGAAACAGGGACCTCCTATAATTCACCCCTCCACTTT
CASRETGTSYNSPLHF
>NA|TRBV7-2|TRBJ1-2|NA
TGTGCCAGCAGCCCCAGAACGTCGGGGGTCTATGGCTACACCTTC
CASSPRTSGVYGYTF
>NA|TRBV5-4|TRBJ1-5|NA
TGTGCCAGCAGCTTGGATGGGAATCAGCCCCAGCATTTT
CASSLDGNQPQHF
>NA|TRBV11-2|TRBJ2-7|NA
TGTGCCAGCAGGAGTTGGGAGACCTCCTACGAGCAGTACTTC
CASRSWETSYEQYF
>NA|TRBV6-5|TRBJ1-3|NA
TGTGCCAGCAGTTACGGGGCCTTCTCTGGAAACACCATATATTTT
CASSYGAFSGNTIYF
>NA|TRBV2|TRBJ1-2|NA
TGTGCCAGCAGTGAATATCAGCCTTTATGGACCTTC
CASSEYQPLWTF
>TRBD1|TRBV6-4|TRBJ2-1|once
TGTGCCAGCAGTGACGGACAGGGGGCCTACAATGAGCAGTTCTTC
CASSDGQGAYNEQFF
>TRBD2|TRBV27|TRBJ2-3|NA
TGTGCCAGCAGTTTGCGACTAGCGGTCTCCACAGATACGCAGTATTTT
CASSLRLAVSTDTQYF
>NA|TRBV21-1|TRBJ2-5|NA
TGTGCCAGCAGCAAACTACTAGTAGCGGGGCAAGAGACCCAGTACTTC
CASSKLLVAGQETQYF
>TRBD2|TRBV5-1|TRBJ2-1|NA
TGCGCCAGCAGATCCCGCGAATTGACGGGAGGTACCTACAATGAGCAGTTCTTC
CASRSRELTGGTYNEQFF
>NA|TRBV27|TRBJ1-5|NA
TGTGCCAGCAGTTTAAACCCGAATAGCAATCAGCCCCAGCATTTT
CASSLNPNSNQPQHF
>NA|TRBV28|TRBJ1-3|few
TGTGCCAGCAGCTGGACCGGGTCCCCTGGAAACACCATATATTTT
CASSWTGSPGNTIYF
>TRBD2|TRBV7-2|TRBJ2-3|NA
TGTGCCAGCAGCAATAGCGGGCTAGCGGTTTACACAGATACGCAGTATTTT
CASSNSGLAVYTDTQYF
>NA|TRBV7-8|TRBJ1-2|NA
TGTGCCAGCAGCTTAGTTCAGGGCTTCGACCTCTATGGCTACACCTTC
CASSLVQGFDLYGYTF
>TRBD2|TRBV14|TRBJ2-3|NA
TGTGCCAGCAGCCAAGCCTACGGAACTAGCGGGAGGAACACAGATACGCAGTATTTT
CASSQAYGTSGRNTDTQYF
>NA|TRBV5-1|TRBJ1-1|NA
TGCGCCAGCACCCAGGGGTACGCAACTTTCTTT
CASTQGYATFF
>NA|TRBV5-1|TRBJ1-2|NA
TGCGCCAGCAAGGAAATCGCGGGTAGTCACTATGGCTACACCTTC
CASKEIAGSHYGYTF
>NA|TRBV7-6|TRBJ2-5|NA
TGTGCCAGCAGCTTATTGTCCCAGGGAACGGAGACCCAGTACTTC
CASSLLSQGTETQYF
>NA|TRBV7-2|TRBJ2-1|NA
TGTGCCAGCAGCTTAGCTTTCTCGGAGGAGCAGTTCTTC
CASSLAFSEEQFF
>NA|TRBV7-2|TRBJ2-5|NA
TGTGCCAGCAGCCCCCGTCAGGGGAGCGAGACCCAGTACTTC
CASSPRQGSETQYF
>NA|TRBV4-1|TRBJ1-4|NA
TGCGCCAGCACCACACAGGTGGGAACTAATGAAAAACTGTTTTTT
CASTTQVGTNEKLFF
>TRBD1|TRBV3-1/TRBV3-2|TRBJ2-1|NA
TGTGCCAGCAGCCAAGTGCTGGGACAGAACAATGAGCAGTTCTTC
CASSQVLGQNNEQFF
>TRBD1|TRBV9|TRBJ1-4|NA
TGTGCCAGCAGCGGAACAGGGGTGGTTAATGAAAAACTGTTTTTT
CASSGTGVVNEKLFF
>NA|TRBV3-1/TRBV3-2|TRBJ2-3|NA
TGTGCCAGCAGCCAAGCAGATACGCAGTATTTT
CASSQADTQYF
>TRBD1|TRBV19|TRBJ1-2|NA
TGTGCCAGTAGTAGCCCTGGGACAGGGGAAGATTATGGCTACACCTTC
CASSSPGTGEDYGYTF
>NA|TRBV12-3/TRBV12-4|TRBJ1-1|NA
TGTGCCAGCAGTTCGATTCTGGGCACTGAAGCTTTCTTT
CASSSILGTEAFF
>NA|TRBV11-2|TRBJ2-5|NA
TGTGCCAGCAGCTTAGAGGCGGCAGGGGGGGAGACCCAGTACTTC
CASSLEAAGGETQYF
>TRBD1|TRBV4-2|TRBJ2-3|NA
TGTGCCAGCAGCCAGGGCGACAGGGGGCCCACAGATACGCAGTATTTT
CASSQGDRGPTDTQYF
>NA|TRBV29-1|TRBJ1-1|NA
TGCAGCGTTTTGAAGAACACTGAAGCTTTCTTT
CSVLKNTEAFF
>NA|TRBV9|TRBJ1-5|NA
TGTGCCAGCAGCGTAGGCGAAGGGTTCAATCAGCCCCAGCATTTT
CASSVGEGFNQPQHF
>NA|TRBV5-1|TRBJ2-2|NA
TGCGCCAGCAGCTTGGTTGGGCAAGGGTCAGGGGAGCTGTTTTTT
CASSLVGQGSGELFF
>NA|TRBV5-1|TRBJ1-4|NA
TGCGCCAGCAGACCCCGGGACGACAGGGAAAAACTGTTTTTT
CASRPRDDREKLFF
>NA|TRBV7-6|TRBJ2-7|NA
TGTGCCAGCAGCCACTCTGTTAGGGGACGGTCTCCGTGGGAGCAGTACTTC
CASSHSVRGRSPWEQYF
>NA|TRBV7-3|TRBJ2-1|NA
TGTGCCAGCAGCTTAGACCGCGGGGATGGGGAGCAGTTCTTC
CASSLDRGDGEQFF
>NA|TRBV7-2|TRBJ1-1|NA
TGTGCCAGCAGCTTACCCAACACCAAAGCTTTCTTT
CASSLPNTKAFF
>TRBD2|TRBV2|TRBJ2-1|NA
TGTGCCAGCAGTCGACTAGCTTACGATGAGCAGTTCTTC
CASSRLAYDEQFF
>NA|TRBV11-2|TRBJ2-1|NA
TGTGCCAGCAGCTCCAAGAATTACAATGAGCAGTTCTTC
CASSSKNYNEQFF
>TRBD1|TRBV30|TRBJ1-2|NA
TGTGCCTGGAGCCGACTTGTCGCGGGGACAGTGCGAAACTACACCTTC
CAWSRLVAGTVRNYTF
>NA|TRBV6-5|TRBJ2-7|NA
TGTGCCAGCAGTACCCAAGGAGAGTACGGGCAGTACTTC
CASSTQGEYGQYF
>NA|TRBV7-2|TRBJ1-2|NA
TGTGCCAGCAGCGCACCGGGCCTCAAAGCGGGCTACACCTTC
CASSAPGLKAGYTF
>NA|TRBV9|TRBJ2-5|NA
TGTGCCAGCAGCGTAGGACTCCAAGAGACCCAGTACTTC
CASSVGLQETQYF
>NA|TRBV9|TRBJ2-3|NA
TGTGCCAGCAGCCCTCGCGGGTCCTCGGCAGATACGCAGTATTTT
CASSPRGSSADTQYF
>TRBD2|TRBV2|TRBJ2-7|NA
TGTGCCAGCAGGACCCCGAGTAGCGGGACCTACGAGCAGTACTTC
CASRTPSSGTYEQYF
>NA|TRBV5-1|TRBJ2-3|NA
TGCGCCAGCAGCTTGCCCGGCGGGAGCACAGATACGCAGTATTTT
CASSLPGGSTDTQYF
>NA|TRBV14|TRBJ1-5|NA
TGTGCCAGCAGCCTTCCGGTGGAGGACAGCGGGAACAGCAATCAGCCCCAGCATTTT
CASSLPVEDSGNSNQPQHF
>NA|TRBV25-1|TRBJ1-1|NA
TGTGCCAGCAGTGAGGCTACTCAGGGAATGCGAACTGAAGCTTTCTTT
CASSEATQGMRTEAFF
>TRBD1|TRBV11-2|TRBJ2-5|NA
TGTGCCAGCAGCTTCAGGGGGCACTTGGAGACCCAGTACTTC
CASSFRGHLETQYF
>NA|TRBV28|TRBJ1-1|NA
TGTGCCAGCAGTTTCCTTCCCGGCCAGGGGCGGACTGAAGCTTTCTTT
CASSFLPGQGRTEAFF